These 10 T cell receptor beta chains were sequenced from one sample in a study of blood T cell repertoires in COVID-19. The table came from immunoSEQ multiplex PCR; TCRdb's copy has only in-frame clones and leaves some out. The sample has roughly 65,000 clones, around 80% seen once. Sequenced: peripheral blood. All receptors come from a human donor in a cohort sampled during active COVID-19.

The chain joins TRBV5-4 to TRBJ1-1; 7 bases map to TRBD1. The CDR3 is 14 residues long. V shed 5 bases and J 1 base; nucleotides not matched to a gene: 5. CDR1 SGHNT and CDR2 YYREEE come from the germline V gene (reference sequence). The CDR3 region is CASSSGQKNTEAFF. The CDR3 DNA sequence: TGTGCCAGCAGTTCGGGACAGAAGAACACTGAAGCTTTCTTT.

This chain uses TRBV28 with TRBJ1-5; a weak D match, TRBD1 (5 bases). The CDR3 is 16 residues long. With 5 bases removed from V and 3 bases from J, the gap between germline ends came to 17 bases. Looked up from germline, CDR1 is MDHEN and CDR2 is SYDVKM. The CDR3 protein is CASSELAPDTNQPQHF. The CDR3 DNA is TGTGCCAGCAGTGAACTGGCCCCGGACACCAATCAGCCCCAGCATTTT.

This clone was counted a single time. The rearrangement links TRBV4-2 to TRBJ2-5, with 10 nucleotides matching TRBD2. J was trimmed by 2 bases and V by 2 bases; bases with no gene match: 2. This CDR3 contains 15 residues. Germline CDR1 is LGHNA and CDR2 is YNFKEQ. The CDR3 spells CASSQSSGGQETQYF. CDR3 sequence (DNA): TGTGCCAGCAGCCAAAGTAGCGGGGGGCAAGAGACCCAGTACTTC.

The chain recombines TRBV15 with TRBJ2-1; a weak D match, TRBD1 (5 bases). Between the trimmed V and J ends, which lost 0 bases and 4 bases, there was a span of 10 bases. The CDR3 loop spans 15 amino acids. The germline gives CDR1 LNHNV, CDR2 YYDKDF (reference sequence). The DNA of the CDR3 is TGTGCCACCAGCAGAGATGGGGCAGAATACAATGAGCAGTTCTTC. It yields the protein CATSRDGAEYNEQFF.

The V call is TRBV5-4, the J call TRBJ2-3; possibly TRBD2 for D (5 bases). CDR3 length: 13 residues. Trimming took off 0 bases at V and 5 bases at J, with 7 bases between the two ends. Germline CDR1 SGHNT, CDR2 YYREEE (reference sequence). The chain's CDR3 is CASSLARGDTQYF. The CDR3 DNA sequence: TGTGCCAGCAGCTTGGCCCGGGGAGATACGCAGTATTTT.

CDR3 sequence: CASSLPGPGSNYGYTF. The CDR3, as DNA: TGTGCCAGCAGCTTGCCCGGGCCAGGGTCTAACTATGGCTACACCTTC. The chain recombines TRBV5-6 with TRBJ1-2, with D maybe TRBD1 (5 bases). The V end lost 1 base, the J end lost 0 bases, and 13 bases lay between the germline ends. This CDR3 contains 16 residues. Germline V gene data show CDR1 as SGHDT and CDR2 as YYEEEE.

The chain carries TRBV5-1 and TRBJ2-6; D might be TRBD1 (7 bases). The CDR3 is made up of 16 amino acids. The germline CDR1 and CDR2 sequences are SGHRS and YFSETQ. V lost 5 bases and J lost 4, with 16 bases in between. The CDR3 here is CASRRGQNDGANVLTF. DNA for the CDR3: TGCGCCAGCAGGCGGGGACAGAATGACGGGGCCAACGTCCTGACTTTC. The complete variable domain, with remaining parts taken from reference TRBV5-1 and TRBJ2-6, reads KAGVTQTPRYLIKTRGQQVTLSCSPISGHRSVSWYQQTPGQGLQFLFEYFSETQRNKGNFPGRFSGRQFSNSRSEMNVSTLELGDSALYLCASRRGQNDGANVLTFGAGSRLTVL.

The chain couples TRBV13 to TRBJ2-5; 11 nucleotides agree with TRBD2. The junction had 11 bases not matched to a gene; V was cut back by 7 bases and J by 7 bases. The CDR3 is 15 residues long. Germline V gene data show CDR1 as PRHDT and CDR2 as FYEKMQ (reference sequence). The CDR3 DNA sequence: TGTGCCAGCACCAGAATAACTAGCGGGGGAGGGACCCAGTACTTC. It yields the protein CASTRITSGGGTQYF.

The chain joins TRBV11-3 to TRBJ2-5, with 14 nucleotides matching TRBD2. CDR1 and CDR2 (germline): SGHNT, YENEEA. The CDR3 extends over 15 amino acids. The V and J ends lost 3 bases and 5 bases, in that order; junction bases with no gene match: 2. DNA of the CDR3: TGTGCCAGCAGCTTGGGACTAGCGGGAGAGGAGACCCAGTACTTC. Translated, it gives CASSLGLAGEETQYF.

J is TRBJ1-4 and V is TRBV21-1; the table calls TRBD1, which could not be checked here. TRBV21-1 constitutes a pseudogene. The CDR3 sequence is 18 residues long. The DNA of the CDR3 is TGTGCCAGCAACTCAAACGGACAGGGACGTGCAACTAATGAAAAACTGTTTTTT. Residues: CASNSNGQGRATNEKLFF.